A single T cell receptor (beta chain) is shown here with its context. The antigen it binds to is not known. Qualities for individual bases were not recorded, and no much larger clone is one base off. Reading the germline V gene gives CDR1 MNHNS and CDR2 SASEGT. The trim is 6 bases for V and 0 bases for J, with a gap of 15 bases between the germline ends. The CDR3 sequence holds 17 residues, the cysteine and phenylalanine included. Of all the DNA, just the CDR3 is kept, 51 bases in frame from base 1. Donors were a few dozen systemically healthy Caucasian individuals from Russia aged 6 to 90 years. Each donor gave 9.5 to 10 milliliters of peripheral blood, drawn into EDTA-treated Vacutainer tubes. PBMCs were isolated by Ficoll-Paque density-gradient centrifugation, with at least 7 million obtained per sample. Trizol reagent was used to extract total RNA from PBMCs, with at least 5.5 micrograms per sample. For every donor, flow cytometry on a PBMC aliquot measured the percentage of naive CD45RAhigh/CD27high T cells.

Library construction relied on 5' RACE. The sequencer was an Illumina HiSeq 2500. A second roughly 7 to 12 cycle PCR used a sample-barcoded 5' primer and a J-beta primer mix. A unique molecular identifier was introduced onto each TCR beta cDNA molecule by a template-switch 5' adaptor carrying 12 random nucleotides. At least 3 million CDR3-containing paired-end reads were obtained from each sample. First-strand cDNA was synthesized from all RNA with the Mint cDNA synthesis kit, primed by a TRBC-specific oligonucleotide. Following uracil-DNA glycosylase treatment, all cDNA underwent a first 18-cycle PCR with the universal primers M1SS and BC2_uni_R. As for the authors' bioinformatics: Normalization of each sample was performed by random selection of 1 million high-quality reads, each carrying a distinct molecular identifier. Instead of being binned into consensus sequences, reads with shared molecular identifiers were discarded. MiTCR, run with a Q25 quality threshold and the strictest error-elimination algorithm, handled CDR3 identification, clonotype clustering and error correction. A nonparametric unseen species model using Euler transformation provided a lower-bound estimate of total TCR beta diversity. The public reads were quality trimmed at Q25 with fastp and then assembled into clones with MiXCR by TCRdb, keeping productive beta chains. Entries are consolidated by CDR3 protein sequence, retaining the most common genes and DNA. In this record, the V and J calls reflect TCRdb's handling and not the investigators' own analysis. The sample table shows hundreds of thousands of distinct CDR3 sequences, and 45% to 60% are seen once. The top ten clones comprise approximately 13% of the sample.

These data belong to a study of blood T cells in healthy people across ages (dated by TCRdb to about 2015). Notes on the research overall: In model experiments, template switching captured roughly one uniquely barcoded TCR beta cDNA molecule for every two T cells. The study measured age-related changes in TCR beta repertoire diversity using deep sequencing normalized with unique cDNA molecular identifiers. Donors were grouped into four age groups: young (average roughly 15 years), middle-aged (less than 40), aged (around 60) and long-lived (around 80). To avoid experimental bias, donors of different ages were distributed randomly across sequencing lanes. Using the same blood draw, the study looked at two additional independent replicas of 1 million unique cDNA reads for two donors, one aged 18 to 30 and the other aged 80 or older.

The study at large found these results: A strong correlation was found between observed TCR beta diversity and the percentage of naive T cells measured by flow cytometry. Estimates of total diversity from one million sequenced T cells were regarded as lower bounds and underestimates. Compared with the aged group, more naive CD4+ T cells, fewer expanded clones and increased TCR diversity were shown by the long-lived group, suggesting age selection. Since profiling was done on bulk unsorted PBMCs, naive and antigen-experienced compartments could not be conclusively compared. Because donor CMV infection status was unknown, age-related changes in expanded clonotypes were potentially confounded. As age increased, observed TCR beta diversity per million T cells dropped in a roughly linear way, and a significant reduction was already evident by age about 40.

Rearrangement joined TRBV6-1 to TRBJ2-6; the D assignment is uncertain and may be TRBD1 or TRBD2, with 6 bases supporting each. Material for sequencing was blood. The receptor's source is a woman older than 75 in good health. The nucleotide sequence reads TGTGCCAGCAGCAAAGAGGGGGGCGTCTCTGGGGCCAACGTCCTGACTTTC. This translates into CASSKEGGVSGANVLTF.